The subject of this entry is one TCR beta chain. Its antigen is undetermined. This record comes from a study of beta chain features in type 1 diabetes. General study findings and limits: Healthy donors had naive, central memory and Treg TCRB repertoires that appeared less similar than those seen among patients. For cells with high TCR expression, cDNA sequencing could yield over-representation.

Every isolated RNA sample was fully reverse transcribed, so sequencing captured expressed TCRB transcripts. This table comes from immunoSEQ multiplex PCR, and its TCRdb copy is limited to in-frame clones, with some not included. This sample has hundreds of thousands of clones, with approximately 10% found just once. Germline V lookup: CDR1 SGHNT, CDR2 YYREEE (reference sequence). Trimming cost V 2 bases and J 2 bases; bases outside gene matches: 4. CDR3 length: 16 residues. The TCR originated in a woman in her twenties or thirties in good health. The sequenced material came from naive CD4+ T cells from blood. This chain connects TRBV5-4 to TRBJ2-3; 11 positions agree with TRBD1. The CDR3 loop reads CASSFWTGGYTDTQYF. DNA of the CDR3: TGTGCCAGCAGCTTCTGGACAGGGGGCTACACAGATACGCAGTATTTT.